This T cell receptor (beta chain) came from a study of blood T cell repertoires in COVID-19. CDR1 is SGDLS, CDR2 YYNGEE, per germline. The V and J ends lost 3 bases and 3 bases, in that order; junction bases with no gene match: 5. The CDR3 consists of 16 residues. The data were produced by immunoSEQ multiplex PCR, yet TCRdb's version contains in-frame clones alone and is incomplete. The table includes under 450,000 clones, roughly 87% detected once. The sample was PBMCs or T cells enriched from blood (not recorded which). The gene calls are TRBV9 and TRBJ1-4; TRBD1 matches at 10 bases. The clonotype comes from a woman under 40 who had recovered from COVID-19. DNA for the CDR3: TGTGCCAGCAGCGCGCCCGGACAGGGGGCTAATGAAAAACTGTTTTTT. As protein: CASSAPGQGANEKLFF.